Listed below are T cell receptor beta chains from one sample, sequenced in a study of blood T cell repertoires in COVID-19. Here immunoSEQ multiplex PCR was the method, and the copy in TCRdb shows in-frame clones only, minus some. The table lists 200,000 to 250,000 clones, 89% of them singletons. Source material: peripheral blood. The receptor set was obtained from a middle-aged woman with acute or convalescent COVID-19. The CDR3 runs from the conserved cysteine through the conserved F or W. D genes are given only for firm matches. Clone size appears in some rows only: once, few, many, or a class for an expanded clone.

j_call v_call d_call clone_size cdr3_aa cdr3_nt
TRBJ1-5 TRBV19 TRBD1 . CASSTRTGYNQPQHF TGTGCCAGTAGTACCCGGACAGGATACAATCAGCCCCAGCATTTT
TRBJ2-3 TRBV9 TRBD2 . CASSPSGGGTDTQYF TGTGCCAGCAGCCCTAGCGGGGGGGGTACAGATACGCAGTATTTT
TRBJ1-1 TRBV4-2 TRBD1 . CASSPGGTEAFF TGTGCCAGCAGCCCAGGGGGAACTGAAGCTTTCTTT
TRBJ1-1 TRBV6-6 . . CASSYTTGNTEAFF TGTGCCAGCAGTTATACAACAGGGAACACTGAAGCTTTCTTT
TRBJ1-2 TRBV19 TRBD1 . CASSNGRGREGNGYTF TGTGCCAGTAGTAATGGCAGGGGGCGCGAGGGAAATGGCTACACCTTC
TRBJ1-2 TRBV10-3 TRBD1 once CAISGDRNYGYTF TGTGCCATCAGTGGGGACAGGAACTATGGCTACACCTTC
TRBJ1-1 TRBV13 . few CASSPQGYNTEAFF TGTGCCAGCAGCCCGCAGGGGTATAACACTGAAGCTTTCTTT
TRBJ1-4 TRBV5-8 TRBD1 . CASSLADRATNEKLFF TGTGCCAGCAGCTTGGCGGACAGGGCAACTAATGAAAAACTGTTTTTT
TRBJ2-4 TRBV7-2 . . CASSSQPTESKNIQYF TGTGCCAGCAGCTCCCAGCCGACAGAATCTAAAAACATTCAGTACTTC
TRBJ1-1 TRBV30 TRBD1 . CAGQRTGYTEAFF TGTGCCGGACAGAGGACAGGTTACACTGAAGCTTTCTTT
TRBJ1-1 TRBV3-1/TRBV3-2 TRBD1 . CASSPPWGVQGDTEAFF TGTGCCAGCAGCCCACCCTGGGGCGTTCAGGGGGACACTGAAGCTTTCTTT
TRBJ1-1 TRBV11-2 . . CASSAGSNTEAFF TGTGCCAGCAGCGCAGGGTCGAACACTGAAGCTTTCTTT
TRBJ1-2 TRBV4-1 TRBD1 . CASNPHPRGPNYGYTF TGCGCCAGCAACCCTCACCCCAGGGGGCCTAACTATGGCTACACCTTC
TRBJ1-1 TRBV3-1/TRBV3-2 . once CASSQVLMNTEAFF TGTGCCAGCAGCCAAGTTTTAATGAACACTGAAGCTTTCTTT
TRBJ2-1 TRBV11-1 TRBD2 . CASSQSGRGIHEQFF TGTGCCAGCAGCCAAAGTGGGCGGGGGATCCATGAGCAGTTCTTC
TRBJ1-4 TRBV9 TRBD1 few CASSVAGGAAEKLFF TGTGCCAGCAGCGTCGCAGGGGGCGCAGCTGAAAAACTGTTTTTT
TRBJ2-2 TRBV19 . few CASSIGTPVTNTGELFF TGTGCCAGTAGTATAGGGACTCCTGTAACGAACACCGGGGAGCTGTTTTTT
TRBJ2-3 TRBV5-4 . . CASSLGEGMTGDTQYF TGTGCCAGCAGCCTAGGTGAGGGCATGACGGGAGATACGCAGTATTTT
TRBJ1-2 TRBV11-2 . . CASSFLTRGSDNYGYTF TGTGCCAGCAGCTTCCTCACACGGGGGAGCGATAACTATGGCTACACCTTC
TRBJ1-1 TRBV5-1 TRBD1 . CASSGGTGNTEAFF TGCGCCAGCAGCGGGGGGACAGGGAACACTGAAGCTTTCTTT
TRBJ1-3 TRBV7-2 TRBD1 few CASSPWTGVDTIYF TGTGCCAGCAGCCCTTGGACAGGGGTTGACACCATATATTTT
TRBJ1-2 TRBV9 . . CASSEQSVWYGYTF TGTGCCAGCAGCGAACAGAGTGTCTGGTATGGCTACACCTTC
TRBJ2-1 TRBV10-3 . . CAISLRVGGYNEQFF TGTGCCATCAGTCTCAGGGTGGGGGGCTACAATGAGCAGTTCTTC
TRBJ1-1 TRBV5-8 . . CASSLERRTEAFF TGTGCCAGCAGCTTGGAGCGGAGGACTGAAGCTTTCTTT
TRBJ1-1 TRBV28 . . CASSLSTANTEAFF TGTGCCAGCAGTTTAAGCACAGCGAACACTGAAGCTTTCTTT
TRBJ2-3 TRBV12-2 . . CASRGRTSGGSSTDTQYF TGTGCAAGTCGCGGCCGGACTAGCGGGGGGTCTAGCACAGATACGCAGTATTTT
TRBJ2-2 TRBV6-5 . . CASRLSASSGGELFF TGTGCCAGCAGATTATCCGCCAGCAGCGGCGGGGAGCTGTTTTTT
TRBJ1-3 TRBV5-5 TRBD1 . CASSLEAGGSTGNTIYF TGTGCCAGCAGCTTGGAGGCAGGGGGGTCGACTGGAAACACCATATATTTT
TRBJ2-1 TRBV6-1 . . CASSENGHSYNEQFF TGTGCCAGCAGTGAAAACGGACACTCCTACAATGAGCAGTTCTTC
TRBJ1-2 TRBV27 TRBD1 . CASTTGGRGYTF TGTGCCAGCACTACAGGGGGCCGTGGCTACACCTTC
TRBJ2-1 TRBV7-9 . once CASSLGGGEGPNNEQFF TGTGCCAGCAGCTTAGGAGGGGGAGAGGGGCCCAACAATGAGCAGTTCTTC
TRBJ1-3 TRBV6-5 . . CASSYSGHTFGNTIYF TGTGCCAGCAGTTACTCGGGACACACCTTTGGAAACACCATATATTTT
TRBJ2-3 TRBV7-8 TRBD1 . CASSQQGKVSDTQYF TGTGCCAGCAGCCAACAGGGGAAAGTCTCAGATACGCAGTATTTT
TRBJ1-2 TRBV19 . . CAKIPPPGDGYTF TGTGCCAAAATTCCACCCCCGGGAGATGGCTACACCTTC
TRBJ1-2 TRBV12-3/TRBV12-4 . once CASSNREEDGYTF TGTGCCAGCAGCAATCGGGAAGAGGATGGCTACACCTTC
TRBJ1-2 TRBV9 TRBD1 . CASSVEGQGGNGYTF TGTGCCAGCAGCGTAGAAGGACAGGGGGGAAATGGCTACACCTTC
TRBJ2-5 TRBV7-9 TRBD1 few CASRKGQGAGETQYF TGTGCCAGCAGAAAGGGACAGGGGGCCGGCGAGACCCAGTACTTC
TRBJ2-3 TRBV2 TRBD1 . CASTQRDRLAQYF TGTGCCAGCACCCAAAGGGACAGGTTGGCGCAGTATTTT
TRBJ1-4 TRBV19 . . CASSTSLGRGEKLFF TGTGCCAGTAGTACATCCCTGGGCAGGGGTGAAAAACTGTTTTTT
TRBJ2-6 TRBV6-5 . once CASSRHSGANVLTF TGTGCCAGCAGCCGACACTCTGGGGCCAACGTCCTGACTTTC
TRBJ1-2 TRBV18 . few CASSPPGQGGGDGYTF TGTGCCAGCTCACCACCGGGTCAGGGTGGGGGCGATGGCTACACCTTC
TRBJ2-6 TRBV5-1 TRBD1 . CASSLAGQASSGANVLTF TGCGCCAGCAGCTTGGCAGGACAGGCAAGCTCTGGGGCCAACGTCCTGACTTTC
TRBJ1-5 TRBV7-6 . . CASSQTVGPYSNQPQHF TGTGCCAGCAGCCAGACAGTAGGACCTTATAGCAATCAGCCCCAGCATTTT
TRBJ1-3 TRBV9 . . CASSVSYSGNTIYF TGTGCCAGCAGCGTATCCTACTCTGGAAACACCATATATTTT
TRBJ2-1 TRBV19 . . CASSRDRGEQFF TGTGCCAGTAGCCGAGATCGCGGTGAGCAGTTCTTC
TRBJ1-2 TRBV5-4 . . CASSLSRGGSTRGYTF TGTGCCAGCAGCTTGAGTAGGGGGGGATCAACTAGGGGCTACACCTTC
TRBJ2-3 TRBV3-1/TRBV3-2 . . CASSQRAMGDTQYF TGTGCCAGCAGCCAAAGAGCGATGGGAGATACGCAGTATTTT
TRBJ2-1 TRBV19 TRBD2 . CASSRSGTSGSGEQFF TGTGCCAGTAGTAGATCCGGGACTAGCGGTTCGGGTGAGCAGTTCTTC
TRBJ2-1 TRBV2 TRBD2 . CASKNGGAINEQFF TGTGCCAGCAAGAACGGGGGGGCTATCAATGAGCAGTTCTTC
TRBJ2-3 TRBV7-3 TRBD1 once CASSPGQASTDTQYF TGTGCCAGCAGCCCGGGACAGGCATCCACAGATACGCAGTATTTT
TRBJ1-6 TRBV27 TRBD1 once CASRIPTGDSPLHF TGTGCCAGCCGCATACCGACAGGGGATTCACCCCTCCACTTT
TRBJ2-4 TRBV4-1 . . CASSQGSQALAKNIQYF TGCGCCAGCAGCCAAGGGTCCCAGGCCTTAGCCAAAAACATTCAGTACTTC
TRBJ1-4 TRBV13 TRBD1 . CASSRTGGGRLFF TGTGCCAGCAGCCGGACAGGGGGAGGGAGACTGTTTTTT
TRBJ2-2 TRBV12-5 TRBD1 . CASGLVQGGTGELFF TGTGCTAGTGGTTTGGTACAGGGGGGCACCGGGGAGCTGTTTTTT